The rows below give T cell receptor beta chains drawn from one sample of a study of CD4 T cells in relation to SARS-CoV-2 and coronaviruses. Generated by immunoSEQ multiplex PCR, the TCRdb table keeps only in-frame clones and is missing some. Here the sample spans some 38,000 clones, around four fifths being singletons. Antigens for these TCRs are unknown. What was sequenced was memory CD4+ T cells from PBMCs, cultured in vitro. Every receptor here comes from an adult with COVID-19. Each CDR3 is given with its conserved first and last residue. The D gene is left open where the match is weak. Size is stated for part of the rows, as once, few or many counts, or as a class when the clone is expanded.

DNA: TGTGCCAGCAGTCTAAATGCCGGGACTAGCGCCTACAATGAGCAGTTCTTC
CDR3: CASSLNAGTSAYNEQFF
D: TRBD2
V: TRBV7-6
size: -
J: TRBJ2-1

DNA: TGTGCCAGCAGCCAAACCGGGACTAGCGGCTCCGGGGAGCTGTTTTTT
CDR3: CASSQTGTSGSGELFF
D: TRBD2
V: TRBV3-1/TRBV3-2
size: -
J: TRBJ2-2

DNA: TGTGCCAGCAGTGATCAGCTGTGGGCCTATGGCTACACCTTC
CDR3: CASSDQLWAYGYTF
D: -
V: TRBV2
size: -
J: TRBJ1-2

DNA: TGTGCCAGCAGTTTCCCCAGGGCGGTCCACAATGAGCAGTTCTTC
CDR3: CASSFPRAVHNEQFF
D: -
V: TRBV28
size: -
J: TRBJ2-1

DNA: TGTGCCAGCAGCGTATCCAGGCTGAACACTGAAGCTTTCTTT
CDR3: CASSVSRLNTEAFF
D: -
V: TRBV9
size: -
J: TRBJ1-1

DNA: TGTGCCAGCAGCAAAACACTAGCGGGAGACCCCGGGGAGCTGTTTTTT
CDR3: CASSKTLAGDPGELFF
D: -
V: TRBV21-1
size: -
J: TRBJ2-2

DNA: TGCAGCTCACCGGGGGTCCCTGAAGCTTTCTTT
CDR3: CSSPGVPEAFF
D: -
V: TRBV29-1
size: -
J: TRBJ1-1

DNA: TGTGCCAGCAGTAATCGCCAGGGAGACTCTGGGGCCAACGTCCTGACTTTC
CDR3: CASSNRQGDSGANVLTF
D: -
V: TRBV28
size: few
J: TRBJ2-6

DNA: TGTGCCAGCAGCCGGGACAGGGCGACCAAAAACATTCAGTACTTC
CDR3: CASSRDRATKNIQYF
D: TRBD1
V: TRBV3-1/TRBV3-2
size: -
J: TRBJ2-4

DNA: TGTGCCTGGAGTGCGCGTTTCAATCAGCCCCAGCATTTT
CDR3: CAWSARFNQPQHF
D: -
V: TRBV30
size: -
J: TRBJ1-5

DNA: TGCAGCTCTTGGGACGTCAATGAGCAGTTCTTC
CDR3: CSSWDVNEQFF
D: -
V: TRBV29-1
size: -
J: TRBJ2-1

DNA: TGTGCCAGCAGTTACGGGACCCCGGACTCCTCCTACGAGCAGTACTTC
CDR3: CASSYGTPDSSYEQYF
D: -
V: TRBV28
size: -
J: TRBJ2-7

DNA: TGCGCCAGCAGCGGAGCGGGAGGGTCCTACGAGCAGTACTTC
CDR3: CASSGAGGSYEQYF
D: TRBD2
V: TRBV5-1
size: -
J: TRBJ2-7

DNA: TGTGCCATCAGTAATCCGGGACTAGCGGGAGGCATAACGACTAGCACAGATACGCAGTATTTT
CDR3: CAISNPGLAGGITTSTDTQYF
D: TRBD2
V: TRBV10-3
size: -
J: TRBJ2-3

DNA: TGTGCCAGTCGCAGGGGACAGGGGTTTGGGACTGAAGCTTTCTTT
CDR3: CASRRGQGFGTEAFF
D: TRBD1
V: TRBV2
size: -
J: TRBJ1-1

DNA: TGTGCCAGCAGTTACTCGGACAGTCTCAATGAGCAGTTCTTC
CDR3: CASSYSDSLNEQFF
D: -
V: TRBV6-5
size: -
J: TRBJ2-1

DNA: TGTGCCAGCAGCCATCGGGCGGATACGCAGTATTTT
CDR3: CASSHRADTQYF
D: -
V: TRBV3-1/TRBV3-2
size: once
J: TRBJ2-3

DNA: TGTGCCAGCAGCGACAGGTCTAATTCACCCCTCCACTTT
CDR3: CASSDRSNSPLHF
D: -
V: TRBV6-4
size: -
J: TRBJ1-6

DNA: TGTGCCAGCAGCGACCTTAGCGGGAGATTCTCCTACGAGCAGTACTTC
CDR3: CASSDLSGRFSYEQYF
D: TRBD2
V: TRBV7-9
size: once
J: TRBJ2-7

DNA: TGCGCCAGCAGCTCTGGACTAGCGGGAGCGGGGACCCAGTACTTC
CDR3: CASSSGLAGAGTQYF
D: TRBD2
V: TRBV5-1
size: once
J: TRBJ2-5

DNA: TGTGCCAGTAGTTTAACACGGGGACGTATGGGGAACACTGAAGCTTTCTTT
CDR3: CASSLTRGRMGNTEAFF
D: -
V: TRBV19
size: -
J: TRBJ1-1

DNA: TGCGCCAGCAGCTCGGGCGCACCGGGACAGAGAAGTGAGCAGTTCTTC
CDR3: CASSSGAPGQRSEQFF
D: TRBD1
V: TRBV5-1
size: -
J: TRBJ2-1

DNA: TGTGCCAGCAGCGCAGGAAGTAAAGGGCGATTCGACGAGCAGTACTTC
CDR3: CASSAGSKGRFDEQYF
D: -
V: TRBV5-6
size: -
J: TRBJ2-7

DNA: TGTGCCAGCAGCTTTCGCGGGGGCGAGGGAGATACGCAGTATTTT
CDR3: CASSFRGGEGDTQYF
D: -
V: TRBV7-6
size: once
J: TRBJ2-3

DNA: TGTGCCTGGAGTATAACATTGGGACAGACAGATACGCAGTATTTT
CDR3: CAWSITLGQTDTQYF
D: TRBD1
V: TRBV30
size: -
J: TRBJ2-3

DNA: TGTGCCTGGAGTGTACTAAGGTCGGGAGCCCGCGATGAGCAGTTCTTC
CDR3: CAWSVLRSGARDEQFF
D: -
V: TRBV30
size: -
J: TRBJ2-1

DNA: TGTGCTAGTGGCCGGGACGGCTATGGCTACACCTTC
CDR3: CASGRDGYGYTF
D: -
V: TRBV12-5
size: -
J: TRBJ1-2

DNA: TGTGCCAGCAGCCAAGGGACTAGCGGGAGGTCGGCAGATACGCAGTATTTT
CDR3: CASSQGTSGRSADTQYF
D: TRBD2
V: TRBV7-9
size: -
J: TRBJ2-3

DNA: TGTGCCATCAGTCTTAGCACAGATACGCAGTATTTT
CDR3: CAISLSTDTQYF
D: -
V: TRBV10-3
size: -
J: TRBJ2-3

DNA: TGTGCCAGCAGCTCGAGGAGCTATGGCTACACCTTC
CDR3: CASSSRSYGYTF
D: -
V: TRBV7-9
size: -
J: TRBJ1-2

DNA: TGTGCCAGTAGTAATGGGGGTAACGTCCAAGAGACCCAGTACTTC
CDR3: CASSNGGNVQETQYF
D: -
V: TRBV19
size: -
J: TRBJ2-5

DNA: TGCAGCGTTCTAGGGGGAGCAGATACGCAGTATTTT
CDR3: CSVLGGADTQYF
D: -
V: TRBV29-1
size: -
J: TRBJ2-3

DNA: TGTGCCAGCAGTGGGGGGGTGCGCTCCGGTTACGGCTACACCTTC
CDR3: CASSGGVRSGYGYTF
D: -
V: TRBV5-4
size: -
J: TRBJ1-2

DNA: TGCGCCAGCAGCTTGTCGGGGGCCCCCTACAATGAGCAGTTCTTC
CDR3: CASSLSGAPYNEQFF
D: -
V: TRBV5-1
size: -
J: TRBJ2-1

DNA: TGTGCCAGCAGCTTTGGACAGATCTACGAGCAGTACTTC
CDR3: CASSFGQIYEQYF
D: -
V: TRBV7-2
size: -
J: TRBJ2-7

DNA: TGTGCCAGCAGTCGAGGGACTTTCTACAATGAGCAGTTCTTC
CDR3: CASSRGTFYNEQFF
D: -
V: TRBV6-6
size: once
J: TRBJ2-1

DNA: TGCGCCAGCAGCTTGACCCCACACAATGAGCAGTTCTTC
CDR3: CASSLTPHNEQFF
D: -
V: TRBV5-1
size: few
J: TRBJ2-1

DNA: TGTGCCAGCAGTTCCTCGGGGGGAAGCACAGATACGCAGTATTTT
CDR3: CASSSSGGSTDTQYF
D: TRBD2
V: TRBV6-5
size: -
J: TRBJ2-3

DNA: TGCGCCAGCAGTCAATCTGGTCCTAGCCTATCTAGCTCCTACAATGAGCAGTTCTTC
CDR3: CASSQSGPSLSSSYNEQFF
D: -
V: TRBV23-1
size: -
J: TRBJ2-1

DNA: TGTGCCAGCAGCCAGACTTGGGGCATATCAGAGACCCAGTACTTC
CDR3: CASSQTWGISETQYF
D: -
V: TRBV3-1/TRBV3-2
size: -
J: TRBJ2-5